This TCR beta chain was recorded in a study of radiotherapy plus CTLA-4 blockade in lung cancer. Clones were read by immunoSEQ multiplex PCR, and TCRdb kept only the in-frame ones, dropping some. The sample holds over 85,000 clones, 60% to 75% seen once. The sequences come from peripheral blood, collected from a patient treated with radiotherapy plus ipilimumab. The receptor was derived from a human donor with non-small cell lung cancer who had a partial response to radiotherapy plus ipilimumab. Some clones in this sample may be carry-over from other donors' samples.

Here the CDR3 DNA reads TGTGCCAGCAGGCTGGGCCTGGCCTCTGGGGCCAACGTCCTGACTTTC. Protein: CASRLGLASGANVLTF. The chain combines TRBV2 with TRBJ2-6; D is uncertain. Germline assignment: CDR1 SNHLY and CDR2 FYNNEI. V was cut by 6 bases and J by 0 bases, with 12 bases left in between. The length of the CDR3 is 16 residues.